This TCR beta chain was found in a study of neurological immune-mediated disorders. Study outcomes and limitations: Patients with HTLV-1-associated myelopathy had the highest level of TCR clonal expansion, whereas patients with multiple sclerosis had the lowest level, falling beneath the level found in healthy controls. Subjects shared no identical expanded-clone CDR3 amino acid sequences, suggesting private TCR-beta repertoires in all groups.

This clonotype was seen at least ten times. The antigen remains unidentified. Maryland, USA blood bank volunteers served as healthy controls. Trimming removed 4 bases at V and 4 bases at J, with 5 bases between. Germline values: CDR1 MNHEY, CDR2 SMNVEV (reference sequence). CDR3 length equals 11 residues. TCRdb re-analysed the 5' RACE reads in MiXCR, keeping a single row per CDR3 protein. The sample lists more than 70,000 distinct CDR3 sequences; 9% to 12% were seen once. What was sequenced was PBMCs. This sequence originates from a man in his forties in good health. The V call is TRBV27, the J call TRBJ2-7; no clear D gene. CDR3 sequence (DNA): TGTGCCAGCAGTTATGGGTACGAGCAGTACTTC. Translation: CASSYGYEQYF.